The sequence of this TCR beta chain was determined in a study of patients and donors after allogeneic stem cell transplantation (dated by TCRdb to about 2020). CDR1 SGHTA and CDR2 FQGNSA are derived from the germline V gene. Measured from the cysteine to the phenylalanine, the CDR3 is 15 residues long. CDR3 DNA only is kept here, 45 bases in frame from base 1. The V end loses 1 base and the J end loses 4 bases, and a stretch of 12 bases separates them. Preparation of the library involved RT-PCR. For sequencing, a NextSeq 550 was employed. TCRdb reprocessing: public reads trimmed at Q25 with fastp, clones called with MiXCR, in-frame beta chains kept. Identical CDR3 proteins give one entry, which carries the most common genes and DNA. Recorded for this sample are approximately 150,000 distinct CDR3 sequences; over 35% of them occurred a single time. The top ten clonotypes cover 50% to 65% of the sample.

Details on this clonotype: Its antigen specificity is not known. Nothing much larger sits one base from this clone, and base qualities are not available.

The clonotype comes from a human donor who was either an allogeneic HSCT recipient or a stem cell or donor lymphocyte infusion donor (not recorded which). It is not recorded whose cells these are; they may come from a transplant donor. Material: blood, either unsorted or a sorted T cell fraction (not recorded which). The rearranged segments are TRBV7-2 and TRBJ2-3, with the D gene too uncertain to name. The CDR3 region reads CASSLVFGWADTQYF. The sequenced DNA: TGTGCCAGCAGCTTAGTGTTTGGTTGGGCAGATACGCAGTATTTT.